These T cell receptor beta chains were read from a single sample in a study of regulatory T cells in long-lasting Graves disease. TCRdb redid the calling of the multiplex PCR reads with MiXCR, one entry per CDR3 protein. Of some 370,000 distinct CDR3 sequences in the sample, about 11% were seen once. The sample also formed part of further work on T cells in Graves' hyperthyroidism and ophthalmopathy.

The starting material was peripheral blood mononuclear cells (PBMCs), obtained at new diagnosis, from a patient treated with antithyroid drugs. The receptors stem from a woman aged 18-29 years with Graves disease. CDR3s include the opening cysteine and the closing phenylalanine or tryptophan. A D gene is named only where the DNA matches it firmly. The size field is filled for only some rows; it gives once, few, many or a size class.

many	-	TRBV28	TRBJ2-5	CASSRLRETQYF	TGTGCCAGCAGTAGGCTCCGTGAGACCCAGTACTTC
-	-	TRBV19	TRBJ1-1	CASSMGGQSNTEAFF	TGTGCCAGTAGTATGGGCGGCCAGTCGAACACTGAAGCTTTCTTT
-	TRBD2	TRBV29-1	TRBJ2-5	CSVDGTSGRRETQYF	TGCAGCGTTGACGGGACTAGCGGGAGGCGGGAGACCCAGTACTTC
many	-	TRBV7-9	TRBJ2-5	CASSGRAVRETQYF	TGTGCCAGCAGCGGTCGGGCCGTGCGAGAGACCCAGTACTTC
-	-	TRBV2	TRBJ1-2	CASSEPLARDDYGYTF	TGTGCCAGCAGTGAACCACTCGCACGGGATGACTATGGCTACACCTTC
many	-	TRBV20-1	TRBJ1-1	CSARDTAPEAFF	TGCAGTGCTAGAGATACCGCCCCTGAAGCTTTCTTT
-	-	TRBV6-2/TRBV6-3	TRBJ2-3	CASSYSNERDTQYF	TGTGCCAGCAGTTACTCAAACGAGCGGGATACGCAGTATTTT
many	TRBD2	TRBV6-1	TRBJ2-1	CASSLGLAGAKQFF	TGTGCCAGCAGTCTCGGACTAGCGGGAGCTAAGCAGTTCTTC
many	-	TRBV6-1	TRBJ2-3	CASSPLWGSSTDTQYF	TGTGCCAGCAGTCCACTTTGGGGGAGTAGCACAGATACGCAGTATTTT
many	TRBD2	TRBV27	TRBJ2-1	CASYTSGSLSEQFF	TGTGCCAGCTATACTAGCGGGAGTTTAAGTGAGCAGTTCTTC
many	-	TRBV25-1	TRBJ2-1	CASSMGVESYNEQFF	TGTGCCAGCAGTATGGGGGTTGAGTCCTACAATGAGCAGTTCTTC
-	-	TRBV20-1	TRBJ2-7	CSASGEGLREQYF	TGCAGTGCTAGCGGAGAGGGCCTGAGGGAGCAGTACTTC
many	-	TRBV3-2	TRBJ2-3	CASSQDGREITDTQYF	TGTGCCAGCAGCCAAGATGGGCGGGAGATCACAGATACGCAGTATTTT
many	-	TRBV2	TRBJ2-7	CASSGRSKPGLYEQYF	TGTGCCAGCAGTGGGAGGTCTAAGCCAGGTTTGTACGAGCAGTACTTC
many	-	TRBV11-2	TRBJ2-2	CASSRPEGVDTGELFF	TGTGCCAGCAGCCGTCCTGAGGGGGTGGACACCGGGGAGCTGTTTTTT
many	-	TRBV7-2	TRBJ1-1	CASSRPSGAFNTEAFF	TGTGCCAGCAGCCGCCCCTCTGGGGCCTTTAACACTGAAGCTTTCTTT
many	TRBD2	TRBV11-2	TRBJ2-1	CASSLGLAPYNEQFF	TGTGCCAGCAGCTTAGGACTAGCTCCCTACAATGAGCAGTTCTTC
-	TRBD2	TRBV27	TRBJ2-4	CASSLRGRTSGNIQYF	TGTGCCAGCAGTTTGAGGGGACGGACTAGCGGTAACATTCAGTACTTC